This T cell receptor beta chain was observed in a study of Graves' ophthalmopathy and Graves' hyperthyroidism. Thyroid ultrasound, orbital computed tomography, TRAb, serum thyroxine and clinical symptoms formed the basis of diagnosis. The TCR beta CDR3 regions underwent amplification from RNA transcripts. A first-round RT-PCR used HTBI primers, followed by a second-round multiplex PCR. TCRdb itself ran the multiplex PCR reads through MiXCR, one entry per CDR3 protein. The sample has 580,000 or so distinct CDR3 sequences; roughly 40% are singletons. The length of the CDR3 is 11 residues. V lost 2 bases and J 6 bases, leaving 8 bases between the germline ends. Per germline, CDR1 SQVTM and CDR2 ANQGSEA. In its sample, this clonotype was seen many times.

The chain has TRBV29-1 and TRBJ2-7; D uncertain. Sample: peripheral blood or thyroid tissue (not recorded which). The TCR comes from an adult man with Graves' hyperthyroidism. The DNA of the CDR3 is TGCAGCGTTGAATCTTGGGGCGAGCAGTACTTC. Its translation: CSVESWGEQYF.